Each of the 28 T cell receptor beta chains below was sequenced from the same sample in a study of T cells in Graves' hyperthyroidism and ophthalmopathy. It was RNA transcripts that yielded the amplified TCR beta CDR3 regions. HTBI primers were the set used in a first-round RT-PCR of the TCR CDR3. TCRdb re-derived calls from the multiplex PCR reads in MiXCR, one entry per CDR3 protein. The profile shows hundreds of thousands of distinct CDR3 sequences, 12% to 15% of them singletons. Source material: blood. These receptors were obtained from a woman aged 18-29 years with Graves' hyperthyroidism.

In its sample, this clonotype was seen many times. CDR3 region: CAWSGGGFTQHF. In nucleotides, the CDR3 is TGTGCCTGGAGTGGGGGGGGATTCACCCAGCATTTT. The chain uses TRBV30 and TRBJ1-5; a possible D gene is TRBD1 (5 bases). Looked up from germline, CDR1 is GTSNPN and CDR2 is SVGIG (reference sequence). The V end was cut by 1 base, the J end by 11 bases, with 12 bases between. CDR3 length equals 12 residues.

This clonotype was counted many times. The chain employs TRBV12-3 or TRBV12-4 and TRBJ1-2; possible D gene TRBD1, 6 bases. The CDR3 has 13 amino acids. The V end lost 7 bases, the J end lost 7 bases, and 16 bases lay between the germline ends. For the CDR3, the DNA is TGTGCCAGCACCTTGGCGGGGGCGCGTGGCTACACCTTC. Protein sequence: CASTLAGARGYTF.

This clonotype was picked up a small number of times. The chain recombines TRBV29-1 with TRBJ2-1; D uncertain. Between the trimmed V and J ends, which lost 7 bases and 5 bases, there was a span of 6 bases. The CDR3 extends over 10 amino acids. Per germline, CDR1 SQVTM and CDR2 ANQGSEA. The CDR3 DNA reads TGCAGCGCACGCCACAATGAGCAGTTCTTC. Protein product: CSARHNEQFF.

This chain links TRBV18 with TRBJ2-6; D not resolved. The CDR3 consists of 17 residues. Per the germline V gene, CDR1 is KGHSH and CDR2 is LQKENI. Trimming cost V 3 bases and J 0 bases, with 12 bases left between them. The CDR3 reads CASSPSAIYSGANVLTF. DNA of the CDR3: TGTGCCAGCTCACCCTCGGCGATTTACTCTGGGGCCAACGTCCTGACTTTC.

This clonotype was counted many times. The V gene is TRBV24-1, the J gene TRBJ1-5; no reliable D call. Germline CDR1 is KGHDR and CDR2 is SFDVKD. V lost 9 bases, J lost 4 bases, and 9 bases lay in between. CDR3 length: 12 residues. CDR3 sequence reads: CATASANQPQHF. CDR3 nucleotide sequence: TGTGCCACCGCATCAGCGAATCAGCCCCAGCATTTT.

In its sample, this clonotype was seen many times. This chain uses TRBV6-1 with TRBJ2-5; TRBD2 matches 12 bases. The CDR3 consists of 17 residues. V lost 4 bases to trimming and J lost 0 bases; unmatched junction nucleotides: 6. The germline CDR1 and CDR2 sequences are MNHNS and SASEGT. The CDR3 region has the DNA TGTGCCAGCAGTGGAACTCTAGCGGGAGGGAACCAAGAGACCCAGTACTTC. Amino acid sequence: CASSGTLAGGNQETQYF.

V gene TRBV24-1 combines with J gene TRBJ2-3; 7 bases line up with TRBD1. This CDR3 contains 13 residues. J lost 8 bases, V lost 7 bases, and 8 bases had no gene match. The germline V gene encodes CDR1 KGHDR and CDR2 SFDVKD. Written as DNA, the CDR3 is TGTGCCACCAGCGACAGGGCCGCGGGTACGCAGTATTTT. Translation: CATSDRAAGTQYF.

The sample holds a few counts of this clonotype. This rearrangement joins TRBV29-1 to TRBJ2-1; D is perhaps TRBD1 (5 bases). Germline assignment: CDR1 SQVTM and CDR2 ANQGSEA. Trimming removed 3 bases from V and 6 bases from J, with 12 bases in between. CDR3 length equals 13 residues. CDR3 in amino acids: CSVEPWGSNEQFF. The DNA of the CDR3 is TGCAGCGTTGAGCCTTGGGGCTCCAATGAGCAGTTCTTC.

This chain joins TRBV20-1 and TRBJ2-2; 9 bases are a match to TRBD2. CDR3 length: 13 amino acids. Unmatched junction bases numbered 4, after V lost 3 bases and J lost 8 bases. Germline CDR1 reads DFQATT; CDR2 reads SNEGSKA (reference sequence). CDR3 region: CSASTLAGGELFF. As DNA, the CDR3 is TGCAGTGCTAGCACTCTAGCGGGGGGGGAGCTGTTTTTT.

This clonotype was found a few times. This chain joins TRBV10-3 and TRBJ1-1, with D perhaps TRBD1 (5 bases). V lost 6 bases and J 1 base, leaving 15 bases between the germline ends. The CDR3 covers 15 residues. The germline CDR1 and CDR2 sequences are ENHRY and SYGVKD. The CDR3 DNA reads as TGTGCCATCAGGGGGTTCATGGGGGAGAACACTGAAGCTTTCTTT. Amino acids: CAIRGFMGENTEAFF.

As for this clonotype: It may be a read error: a sequence one base away is much more abundant. This CDR3 fails to terminate in the conserved phenylalanine or tryptophan, so it likely reflects a read error. The CDR3 region is CASSPMQLLYQETQYL. CDR3 nucleotides: TGTGCCAGCTCACCCATGCAGTTACTGTACCAAGAGACCCAGTACCTC. V usage is TRBV18 and J usage is TRBJ2-5; D is unresolved. Trimming removed 3 bases at V and 0 bases at J, with 14 bases between. Germline CDR1 and CDR2: KGHSH and LQKENI. This CDR3 contains 16 residues.

This rearrangement joins TRBV4-1 to TRBJ2-7; TRBD2 matches at 8 bases. The CDR3 loop spans 15 amino acids. V was pared by 2 bases and J by 5 bases, with 8 bases of the junction left unmatched. The germline gives CDR1 MGHRA, CDR2 YSYEKL. CDR3 residues: CASSQHGAGVNEQYF. The CDR3 DNA reads TGCGCCAGCAGCCAACATGGAGCGGGAGTAAACGAGCAGTACTTC.

The table lists this clonotype with a few counts. The V gene is TRBV30, the J gene TRBJ1-6; a possible D gene is TRBD1 (6 bases). Germline CDR1 is GTSNPN and CDR2 is SVGIG (reference sequence). The V end lost 4 bases, the J end lost 11 bases, and 18 bases lay between the germline ends. The CDR3 is 14 residues long. The CDR3 sequence is CAWKVKGVVAPLHF. The CDR3 DNA reads TGTGCCTGGAAAGTGAAGGGGGTGGTGGCACCCCTCCACTTT.

Comments on this clonotype: A much bigger clone sits one base away, suggesting this may be a read error. V is TRBV28 and J is TRBJ1-1; a possible D gene is TRBD1 (5 bases). Germline V CDR1 and CDR2: MDHEN, SYDVKM. There are 13 residues in the CDR3. Written as DNA, the CDR3 is TGTGCCAGCAGCCTTAAGGCGGGGACTGGAGCTTTCTTT. It yields the protein CASSLKAGTGAFF.

This clonotype was recorded a few times. The CDR3 spells CASSRGILTYEQYF. The CDR3 DNA is TGTGCCAGCAGCCGGGGGATACTAACCTACGAGCAGTACTTC. V usage is TRBV3-1 and J usage is TRBJ2-7; possibly TRBD1 or TRBD2 for D (5 bases each). Trimming removed 4 bases from V and 2 bases from J, with 12 bases in between. CDR1 is LGHDT and CDR2 is YNNKEL in the germline V gene (reference sequence). This CDR3 contains 14 residues.

This clonotype occurred many times. The chain recombines TRBV2 with TRBJ1-1, with unresolved D. Trimming left V 4 bases short and J 1 base short, with 13 bases between. CDR1 is SNHLY and CDR2 is FYNNEI in the germline V gene. The CDR3 totals 15 residues. This chain's CDR3 is CASSARQAGNTEAFF. Written as DNA, the CDR3 is TGTGCCAGCAGTGCGCGCCAGGCCGGGAACACTGAAGCTTTCTTT.

At least ten counts were recorded for this clonotype. The chain employs TRBV12-3 or TRBV12-4 and TRBJ1-5; 7 bases map to TRBD1. This CDR3 contains 13 residues. V was clipped by 6 bases and J by 6 bases; unmatched bases: 5. The CDR3 loop reads CASSSGQSQPQHF. The CDR3 DNA follows: TGTGCCAGCAGCTCGGGACAGAGTCAGCCCCAGCATTTT.

There are a few counts of this clonotype. This chain links TRBV6-1 with TRBJ2-7; 7 bases match TRBD1. CDR1 MNHNS and CDR2 SASEGT come from the germline V gene. Trimming took 8 bases from V and 5 from J; bases not matched to a gene: 9. This CDR3 contains 13 residues. The DNA for the CDR3 is TGTGCCAGCGCTAAGGGGGCAGGGCACGAGCAGTACTTC. It translates to CASAKGAGHEQYF.

This clonotype was observed a few times. Just one base apart from a much larger clone, this may be a read error. This rearrangement joins TRBV28 to TRBJ1-5; no clear D gene. Per germline, CDR1 MDHEN and CDR2 SYDVKM. Between the trimmed V and J ends, which lost 5 bases and 6 bases, there was a span of 20 bases. The CDR3 is made up of 16 amino acids. DNA of the CDR3: TGTGCCAGCAGTCGCTATTCCGCAGTAACCAGTCAGCCCCAGCATTTT. Its protein product is CASSRYSAVTSQPQHF.

The chain uses TRBV9 and TRBJ2-2; maybe TRBD2 (6 bases). V lost 0 bases and J lost 6, with 15 bases in between. Looked up from germline, CDR1 is SGDLS and CDR2 is YYNGEE. This CDR3 has 16 residues. CDR3 residues: CASSVGYGSNAGELFF. The CDR3 nucleotides read TGTGCCAGCAGCGTAGGGTACGGGAGCAATGCCGGGGAGCTGTTTTTT.

In this sample, this clonotype turned up many times. The chain uses TRBV10-2 and TRBJ2-1; maybe TRBD2 (6 bases). The CDR3 is 15 residues long. The V gene's germline CDR1 is WSHSY and CDR2 SAAADI. The V gene lost 3 bases and the J gene lost 4 bases, with 13 bases spanning the gap. The CDR3 DNA reads as TGCGCCAGCAGTGATGTGGACTACCTATACAATGAGCAGTTCTTC. Amino acid sequence: CASSDVDYLYNEQFF.

This clonotype was observed many times. The chain combines TRBV30 with TRBJ2-7; no firm D call. CDR3 length: 12 amino acids. CDR1 GTSNPN and CDR2 SVGIG come from the germline V gene (reference sequence). Trimming took 1 base from V and 7 from J, leaving 11 bases between them. CDR3 in DNA: TGTGCCTGGAGTGGGAGCGCCCTGGAGCAGTACTTC. This gives the protein CAWSGSALEQYF.

This clonotype occurred many times. The chain links TRBV3-1 to TRBJ2-1, with TRBD2 matching over 14 bases. The CDR3 covers 20 residues. CDR1 is LGHDT and CDR2 is YNNKEL in the germline V gene (reference sequence). Losses at the gene ends were 4 bases for V and 0 bases for J; bases not matched to a gene: 11. The CDR3 region is CASSRVSGLAGGSSYNEQFF. The CDR3 DNA sequence: TGTGCCAGCAGCCGGGTCTCAGGACTAGCGGGGGGAAGCTCCTACAATGAGCAGTTCTTC.

This clonotype was observed a few times. J is TRBJ2-3 and V is TRBV10-1; TRBD2 might be the D (5 bases). The V gene lost 2 bases and the J gene lost 4 bases, with 10 bases spanning the gap. The length of the CDR3 is 14 residues. Per germline, CDR1 WNHNN and CDR2 SYGVQD (reference sequence). The CDR3 DNA follows: TGCGCCAGCAGTGAGAGAGGGATCCCAGATACGCAGTATTTT. This translates into CASSERGIPDTQYF.

This clonotype was recorded a few times. The chain recombines TRBV7-9 with TRBJ1-2; unclear D gene. The CDR3 covers 15 residues. Germline V CDR1 and CDR2: SEHNR, FQNEAQ (reference sequence). V was pared by 4 bases and J by 5 bases, with 17 bases between. Written as DNA, the CDR3 is TGTGCCAGCAGCTCAAGGTTTGGGGAAACTTATGGCTACACCTTC. It codes for CASSSRFGETYGYTF.

This clonotype was picked up many times. The V gene is TRBV20-1, the J gene TRBJ2-5, with TRBD2 matching over 9 bases. With V trimmed by 1 base and J by 5 bases, 14 bases remained unmatched. The CDR3 has 17 amino acids. CDR1 and CDR2 (germline): DFQATT, SNEGSKA (reference sequence). Written as DNA, the CDR3 is TGCAGTGCTAGAGTTTGGGCTAGCGGGGAGAAGCAGGAGACCCAGTACTTC. Translation gives CSARVWASGEKQETQYF.

Only a few counts were recorded for this clonotype. V gene TRBV6-5 combines with J gene TRBJ1-1; TRBD1 is a possible D gene (5 bases). V was pared by 6 bases and J by 2 bases, with 10 bases between. CDR1 is MNHEY, CDR2 SVGAGI, per germline. The CDR3 totals 13 residues. CDR3 loop: CASRLGVNTEAFF. DNA for the CDR3: TGTGCCAGCAGATTAGGGGTTAACACTGAAGCTTTCTTT.

This clonotype was seen only a few times. The chain combines TRBV28 with TRBJ1-5; 7 positions agree with TRBD1. Looked up from germline, CDR1 is MDHEN and CDR2 is SYDVKM. There are 14 residues in the CDR3. The V segment lost 3 bases and the J segment 8 bases; nucleotides outside the gene matches: 7. The CDR3 DNA is TGTGCCAGCAGTTTGAAGCCAGGGGGGAAGCCCCAGCATTTT. Amino acids: CASSLKPGGKPQHF.